This TCR beta chain was sequenced for a study of T cell responses to AZD1222 COVID-19 vaccine. Repertoires were generated with immunoSEQ multiplex PCR, while TCRdb's copy carries only in-frame clones and drops some. The sample yields more than 95,000 clones, roughly 90% seen once. Study observations and caveats: Regions left unmutated in variants are reportedly the target of nearly half of spike-specific TCRs. Donors were mostly white British, more females; clonal diversity possibly underestimated. Baseline antibody screening turned up just a handful of seropositive AZD1222 recipients. It was only after the peak T cell response that any repertoires were sampled.

The CDR3 extends over 16 amino acids. V lost 0 bases and J lost 0, with 11 bases in between. The germline gives CDR1 SGHAT, CDR2 FQNNGV. A note on this clone: Its target is not known.

This clonotype was sampled from an adult in good health. The gene calls are TRBV11-2 and TRBJ1-1, with D tentatively TRBD1 (5 bases). This specimen was peripheral blood, taken on day 0 of AZD1222 vaccination. CDR3 protein: CASSLETVLMNTEAFF. The CDR3 DNA reads TGTGCCAGCAGCTTAGAGACAGTCTTGATGAACACTGAAGCTTTCTTT.